This T cell receptor beta chain was captured by sequencing in a study of T cells of healthy individuals. The trim removed 0 bases at V and 2 bases at J, leaving 4 bases unmatched. CDR3 length equals 16 residues. The germline CDR1 and CDR2 sequences are LGHNA and YSLEER. This clonotype was picked up many times. TCRdb itself ran the 5' RACE reads through MiXCR, one entry per CDR3 protein. The sample shows about 53,000 distinct CDR3 sequences, roughly 14% of them seen only once. This chain uses TRBV4-3 with TRBJ2-1; TRBD1 aligns across 7 bases. This receptor was obtained from a human donor in good health. In DNA, the CDR3 is TGCGCCAGCAGCCAAGATACAGGGGCGCCCTACAATGAGCAGTTCTTC. It specifies CASSQDTGAPYNEQFF.